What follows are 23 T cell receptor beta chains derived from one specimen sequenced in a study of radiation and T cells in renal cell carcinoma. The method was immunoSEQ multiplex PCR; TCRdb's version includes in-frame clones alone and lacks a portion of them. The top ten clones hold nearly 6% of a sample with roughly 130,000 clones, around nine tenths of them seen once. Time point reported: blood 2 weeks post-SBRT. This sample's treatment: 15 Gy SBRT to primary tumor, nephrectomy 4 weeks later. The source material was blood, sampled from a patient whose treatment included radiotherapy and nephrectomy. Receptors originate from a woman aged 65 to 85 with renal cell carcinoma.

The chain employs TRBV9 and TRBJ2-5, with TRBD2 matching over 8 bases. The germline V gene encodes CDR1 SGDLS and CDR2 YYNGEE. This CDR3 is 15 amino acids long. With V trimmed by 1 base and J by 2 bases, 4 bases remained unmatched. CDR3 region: CASSVTASGQETQYF. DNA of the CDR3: TGTGCCAGCAGCGTAACGGCTAGCGGGCAAGAGACCCAGTACTTC.

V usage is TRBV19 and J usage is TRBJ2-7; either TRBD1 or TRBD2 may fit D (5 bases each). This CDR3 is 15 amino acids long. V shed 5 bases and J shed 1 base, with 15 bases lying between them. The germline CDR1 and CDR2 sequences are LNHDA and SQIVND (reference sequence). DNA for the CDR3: TGTGCCAGTAGTTTGGCATGGGACGGTTCCTACGAGCAGTACTTC. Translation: CASSLAWDGSYEQYF.

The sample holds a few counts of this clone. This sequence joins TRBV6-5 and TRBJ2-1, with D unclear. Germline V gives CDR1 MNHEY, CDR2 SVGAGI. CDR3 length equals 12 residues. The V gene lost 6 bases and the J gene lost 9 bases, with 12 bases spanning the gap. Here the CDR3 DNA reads TGTGCCAGCAGCTCCCCGTTTGGTGAGCAGTTCTTC. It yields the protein CASSSPFGEQFF.

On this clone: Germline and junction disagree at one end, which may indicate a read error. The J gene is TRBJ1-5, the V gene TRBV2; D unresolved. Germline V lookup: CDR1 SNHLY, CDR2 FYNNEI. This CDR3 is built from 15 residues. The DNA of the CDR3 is TGTGCCAGCAGGGAAGGGAGAAATAGCAATCAGCCCCAGCATTTT. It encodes CASREGRNSNQPQHF.

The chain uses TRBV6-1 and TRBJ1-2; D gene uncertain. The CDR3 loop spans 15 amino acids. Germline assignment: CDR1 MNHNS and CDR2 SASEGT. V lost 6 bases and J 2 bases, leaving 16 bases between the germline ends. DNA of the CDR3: TGTGCCAGCAGCCTACCGGGCCTCTCAAACTATGGCTACACCTTC. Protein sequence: CASSLPGLSNYGYTF.

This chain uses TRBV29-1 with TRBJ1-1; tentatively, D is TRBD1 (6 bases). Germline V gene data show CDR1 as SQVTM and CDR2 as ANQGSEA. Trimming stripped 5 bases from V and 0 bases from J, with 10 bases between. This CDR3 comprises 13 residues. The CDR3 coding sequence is TGCAGCGTTCGGACAGCCTTGAACACTGAAGCTTTCTTT. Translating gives CSVRTALNTEAFF.

The CDR3 loop reads CASSLTGQGGYGYTF. The CDR3 DNA sequence: TGTGCCAGCAGCTTAACAGGGCAGGGTGGCTATGGCTACACCTTC. The chain has TRBV7-2 and TRBJ1-2, with D possibly being TRBD1 (6 bases). Trimming removed 2 bases at V and 4 bases at J, with 14 bases between. The CDR3 is 15 residues long. In germline, CDR1 is SGHTA, CDR2 FQGNSA.

The CDR3 nucleotides are TGTGCCAGCAGTAATCCTCCAGGCAATAGCAATCAGCCCCAGCATTTT. It translates to CASSNPPGNSNQPQHF. The chain uses TRBV6-6 and TRBJ1-5; D call uncertain. The CDR3 totals 16 residues. Germline CDR1 is MNHNY and CDR2 is SVGAGI (reference sequence). Trimming left V 5 bases short and J 0 bases short, with 14 bases between.

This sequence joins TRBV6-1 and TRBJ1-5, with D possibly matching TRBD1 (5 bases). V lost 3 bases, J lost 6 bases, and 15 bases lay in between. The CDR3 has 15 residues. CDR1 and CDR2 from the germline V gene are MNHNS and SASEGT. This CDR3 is CASSETWAGPQPQHF. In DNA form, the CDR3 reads TGTGCCAGCAGTGAGACGTGGGCAGGGCCTCAGCCCCAGCATTTT.

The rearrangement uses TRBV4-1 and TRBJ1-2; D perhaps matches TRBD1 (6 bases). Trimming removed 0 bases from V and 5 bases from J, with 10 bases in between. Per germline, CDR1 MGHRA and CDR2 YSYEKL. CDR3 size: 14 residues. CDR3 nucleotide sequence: TGCGCCAGCAGCCAAGAGACAGGAACTTATGGCTACACCTTC. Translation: CASSQETGTYGYTF.

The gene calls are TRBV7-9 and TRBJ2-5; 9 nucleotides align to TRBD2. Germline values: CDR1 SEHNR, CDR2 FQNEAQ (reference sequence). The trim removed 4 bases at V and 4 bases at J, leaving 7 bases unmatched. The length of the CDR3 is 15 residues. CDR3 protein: CASSWTAGGGETQYF. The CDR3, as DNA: TGTGCCAGCAGCTGGACAGCGGGGGGCGGAGAGACCCAGTACTTC.

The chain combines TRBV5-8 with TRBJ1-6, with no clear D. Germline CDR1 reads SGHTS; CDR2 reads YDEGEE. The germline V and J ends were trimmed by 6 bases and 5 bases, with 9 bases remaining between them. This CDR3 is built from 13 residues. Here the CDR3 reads CASTAGDNSPLHF. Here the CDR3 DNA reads TGTGCCAGCACCGCGGGTGATAATTCACCCCTCCACTTT. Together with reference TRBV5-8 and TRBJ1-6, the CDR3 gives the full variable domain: EAGVTQSPTHLIKTRGQQATLRCSPISGHTSVYWYQQALGLGLQFLLWYDEGEERNRGNFPPRFSGRQFPNYSSELNVNALELEDSALYLCASTAGDNSPLHFGNGTRLTVT.

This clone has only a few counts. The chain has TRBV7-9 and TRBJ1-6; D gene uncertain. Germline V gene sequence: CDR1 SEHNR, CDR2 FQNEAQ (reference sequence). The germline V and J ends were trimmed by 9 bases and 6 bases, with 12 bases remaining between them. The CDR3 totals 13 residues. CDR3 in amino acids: CASCQFPNSPLHF. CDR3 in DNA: TGTGCCAGTTGCCAGTTCCCTAATTCACCCCTCCACTTT. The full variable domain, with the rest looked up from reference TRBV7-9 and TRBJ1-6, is DTGVSQNPRHKITKRGQNVTFRCDPISEHNRLYWYRQTLGQGPEFLTYFQNEAQLEKSRLLSDRFSAERPKGSFSTLEIQRTEQGDSAMYLCASCQFPNSPLHFGNGTRLTVT.

The CDR3 DNA is TGTGCCAGCAGCTTTTTCAGGAGCTCCTACAATGAGCAGTTCTTC. The encoded protein is CASSFFRSSYNEQFF. The gene calls are TRBV7-2 and TRBJ2-1; D is undetermined. With 3 bases removed from V and 0 bases from J, the gap between germline ends came to 9 bases. The CDR3 loop spans 15 amino acids. Germline V CDR1 and CDR2: SGHTA, FQGNSA.

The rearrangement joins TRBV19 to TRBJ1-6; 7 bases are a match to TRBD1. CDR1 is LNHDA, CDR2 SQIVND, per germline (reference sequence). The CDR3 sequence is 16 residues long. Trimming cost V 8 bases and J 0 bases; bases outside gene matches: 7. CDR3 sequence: CASQRDSSSYNSPLHF. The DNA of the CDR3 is TGTGCCAGTCAAAGGGACAGTAGCTCCTATAATTCACCCCTCCACTTT.

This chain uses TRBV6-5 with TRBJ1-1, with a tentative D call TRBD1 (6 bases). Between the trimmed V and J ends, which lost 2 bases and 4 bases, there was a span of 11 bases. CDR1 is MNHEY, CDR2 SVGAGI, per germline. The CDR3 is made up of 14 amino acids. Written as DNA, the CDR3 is TGTGCCAGCAGTTACGTCGGAGGGGGCACTGAAGCTTTCTTT. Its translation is CASSYVGGGTEAFF.

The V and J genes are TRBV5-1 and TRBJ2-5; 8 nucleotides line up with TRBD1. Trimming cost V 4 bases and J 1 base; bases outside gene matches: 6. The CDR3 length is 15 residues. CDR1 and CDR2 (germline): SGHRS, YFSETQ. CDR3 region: CASSQIGTGQETQYF. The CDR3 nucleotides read TGCGCCAGCAGCCAGATAGGGACAGGCCAAGAGACCCAGTACTTC.

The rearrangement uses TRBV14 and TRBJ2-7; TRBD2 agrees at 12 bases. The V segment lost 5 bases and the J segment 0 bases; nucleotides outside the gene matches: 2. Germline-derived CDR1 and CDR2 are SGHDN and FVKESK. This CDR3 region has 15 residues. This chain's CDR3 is CASSVLAGGSYEQYF. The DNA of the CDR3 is TGTGCCAGCAGCGTACTAGCGGGGGGCTCCTACGAGCAGTACTTC.

CDR3 in DNA: TGTGCCAGCAGTTACTCCCCGGGACAGCCAAATGAAAAACTGTTTTTT. Its translation: CASSYSPGQPNEKLFF. The gene calls are TRBV6-5 and TRBJ1-4; 7 bases align to TRBD1. Germline V gives CDR1 MNHEY, CDR2 SVGAGI. The CDR3 has 16 amino acids. Losses at the gene ends were 0 bases for V and 5 bases for J; bases not matched to a gene: 6.

DNA for the CDR3: TGCGCCAGCAGCCAAGACAATCAGGGCGCCTATGGCTACACCTTC. Protein: CASSQDNQGAYGYTF. This chain connects TRBV4-1 to TRBJ1-2; D is perhaps TRBD1 (5 bases). V was cut by 0 bases and J by 4 bases, with 12 bases left in between. This CDR3 is built from 15 residues. From germline, CDR1 is MGHRA and CDR2 YSYEKL.

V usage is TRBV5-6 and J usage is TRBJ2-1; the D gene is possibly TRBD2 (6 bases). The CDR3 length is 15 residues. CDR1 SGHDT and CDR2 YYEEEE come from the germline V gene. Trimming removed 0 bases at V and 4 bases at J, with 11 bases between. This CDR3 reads CASSLGAGSYNEQFF. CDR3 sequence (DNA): TGTGCCAGCAGCTTGGGGGCCGGGAGTTACAATGAGCAGTTCTTC.

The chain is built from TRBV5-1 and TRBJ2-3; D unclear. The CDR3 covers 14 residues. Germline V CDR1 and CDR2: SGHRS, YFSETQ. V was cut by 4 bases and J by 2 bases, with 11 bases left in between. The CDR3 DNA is TGCGCCAGCAGCCGACCCGATTCCACAGATACGCAGTATTTT. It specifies CASSRPDSTDTQYF.

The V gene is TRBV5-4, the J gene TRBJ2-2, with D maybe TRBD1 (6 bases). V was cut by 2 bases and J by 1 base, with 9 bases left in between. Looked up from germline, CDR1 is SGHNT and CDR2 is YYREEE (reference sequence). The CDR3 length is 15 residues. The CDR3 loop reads CASSFLQGNTGELFF. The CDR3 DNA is TGTGCCAGCAGCTTTCTACAGGGGAACACCGGGGAGCTGTTTTTT.